This T cell receptor beta chain is drawn from a study of blood T cell repertoires in COVID-19. Across the study: Collection of acute and convalescent COVID-19 samples took place in the United States, Italy and Spain. In each case, the material was cDNA or gDNA derived from T cells, B-cell-depleted T cells, or PBMCs.

Source study methods: For nucleated cells, counts were estimated from reference gene primer amplification. TCRdb's copy holds only in-frame clones and misses some; the assay was immunoSEQ multiplex PCR. V, J and clone size derive from that table, while D and trimming were established from the DNA sequence. The sample has a few hundred thousand clones; 84% are singletons. CDR1 MGHRA and CDR2 YSYEKL come from the germline V gene. V lost 3 bases to trimming and J lost 7 bases; unmatched junction nucleotides: 10. CDR3 size: 16 residues. V and J are TRBV4-1 and TRBJ2-2, with TRBD1 matching 8 bases. Material for sequencing was peripheral blood. This clonotype was obtained from a woman aged 55-75 years who had recovered from COVID-19. The CDR3 region is CASSHAQGARGGELFF. CDR3 sequence (DNA): TGCGCCAGCAGCCATGCCCAGGGGGCCCGCGGCGGGGAGCTGTTTTTT.